This TCR beta chain was sequenced during a study of CD8 T cells in ankylosing spondylitis. V was pared by 4 bases and J by 2 bases, with 6 bases between. This CDR3 region has 12 residues. Germline lookup yields CDR1 SQVTM and CDR2 ANQGSEA. Worth noting for this clonotype: Its cognate antigen is unknown.

Study results and limitations: Clones linked to disease were reported to show significant enrichment in matched ankylosing spondylitis synovial fluid. Within ankylosing spondylitis blood, a TCR beta motif made up of fewer than ten highly homologous variants appeared to be characteristic.

MiXCR, applied by TCRdb to the 5' RACE reads, yields one record per CDR3 protein. The sample has 200,000 or so distinct CDR3 sequences, about 20% seen once. The sample consisted of blood, either unsorted or a sorted T cell fraction (not recorded which). The sequence derives from a male donor under 30 with ankylosing spondylitis or in good health (not recorded which). The chain links TRBV29-1 to TRBJ1-5; D uncertain. CDR3 residues: CSVAVGNQPQHF. Written as DNA, the CDR3 is TGCAGCGTTGCCGTGGGCAATCAGCCCCAGCATTTT.